This T cell receptor beta chain was sequenced in a study of control samples from healthy donors and cancer patients. This clone was detected a few times. The CDR3 totals 15 residues. With 4 bases removed from V and 7 bases from J, the gap between germline ends came to 17 bases. Germline V gene lookup returns CDR1 LNHDA and CDR2 SQIVND (reference sequence). TCRdb's table, derived via immunoSEQ multiplex PCR, lists solely in-frame clones and lacks some. Of more than 95,000 clones listed, about 88% are singletons. The receptor was isolated from a woman in her 70s in good health. The chain combines TRBV19 with TRBJ1-5; no firm D call. Sample: blood. The CDR3 DNA is TGTGCCAGTAGTAAGGCTCACTCCAATGGGCAGCCCCAGCATTTT. As protein: CASSKAHSNGQPQHF.